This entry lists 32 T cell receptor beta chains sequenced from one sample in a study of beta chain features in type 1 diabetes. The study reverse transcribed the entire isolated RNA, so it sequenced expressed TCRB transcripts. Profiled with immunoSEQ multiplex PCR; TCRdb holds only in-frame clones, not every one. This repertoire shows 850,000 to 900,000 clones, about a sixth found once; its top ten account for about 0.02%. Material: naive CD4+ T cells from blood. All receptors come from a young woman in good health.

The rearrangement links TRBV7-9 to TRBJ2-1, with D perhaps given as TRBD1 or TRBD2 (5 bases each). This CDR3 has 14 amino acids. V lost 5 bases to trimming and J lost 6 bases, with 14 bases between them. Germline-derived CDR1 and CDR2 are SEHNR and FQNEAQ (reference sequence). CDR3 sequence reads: CASSTRDPLNEQFF. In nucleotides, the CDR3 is TGTGCCAGCAGCACCCGGGACCCACTCAATGAGCAGTTCTTC.

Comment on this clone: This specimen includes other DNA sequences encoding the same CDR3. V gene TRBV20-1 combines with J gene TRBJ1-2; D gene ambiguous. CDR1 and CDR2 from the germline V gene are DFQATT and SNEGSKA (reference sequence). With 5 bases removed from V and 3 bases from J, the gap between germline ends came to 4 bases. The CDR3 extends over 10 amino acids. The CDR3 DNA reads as TGCAGTGCTGGGCACTATGGCTACACCTTC. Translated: CSAGHYGYTF.

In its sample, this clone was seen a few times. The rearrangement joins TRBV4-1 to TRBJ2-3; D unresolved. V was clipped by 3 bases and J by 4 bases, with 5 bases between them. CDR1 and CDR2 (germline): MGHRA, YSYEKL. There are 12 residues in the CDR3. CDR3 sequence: CASSHIADTQYF. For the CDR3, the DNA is TGCGCCAGCAGCCATATAGCAGATACGCAGTATTTT.

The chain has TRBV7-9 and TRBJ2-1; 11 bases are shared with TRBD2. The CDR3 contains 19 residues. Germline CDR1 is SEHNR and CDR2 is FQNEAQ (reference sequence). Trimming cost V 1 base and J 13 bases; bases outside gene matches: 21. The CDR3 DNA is TGTGCCAGCAGCTTAGGTCGTCGACTAGCGGGAAGCCCCTCTTTGGTACAGTTCTTC. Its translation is CASSLGRRLAGSPSLVQFF.

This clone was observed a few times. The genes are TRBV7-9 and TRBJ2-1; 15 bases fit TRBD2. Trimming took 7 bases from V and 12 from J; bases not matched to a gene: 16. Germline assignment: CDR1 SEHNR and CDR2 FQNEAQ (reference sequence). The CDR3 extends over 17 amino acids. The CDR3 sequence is CASITLPGLAGGIRQFF. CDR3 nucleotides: TGTGCCAGCATTACTCTCCCGGGACTAGCGGGAGGAATTCGGCAGTTCTTC.

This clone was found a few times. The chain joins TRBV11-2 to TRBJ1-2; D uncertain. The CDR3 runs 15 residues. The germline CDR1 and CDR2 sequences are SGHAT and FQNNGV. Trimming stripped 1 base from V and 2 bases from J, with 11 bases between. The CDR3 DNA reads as TGTGCCAGCAGCTTAGTCTCCCCGAAAAACTATGGCTACACCTTC. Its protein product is CASSLVSPKNYGYTF.

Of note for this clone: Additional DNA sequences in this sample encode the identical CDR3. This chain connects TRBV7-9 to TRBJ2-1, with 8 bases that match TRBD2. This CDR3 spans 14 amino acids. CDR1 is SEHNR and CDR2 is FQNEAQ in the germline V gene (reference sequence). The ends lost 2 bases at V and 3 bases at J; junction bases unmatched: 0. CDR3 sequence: CASSLSGSYNEQFF. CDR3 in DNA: TGTGCCAGCAGCTTAAGCGGGAGCTACAATGAGCAGTTCTTC.

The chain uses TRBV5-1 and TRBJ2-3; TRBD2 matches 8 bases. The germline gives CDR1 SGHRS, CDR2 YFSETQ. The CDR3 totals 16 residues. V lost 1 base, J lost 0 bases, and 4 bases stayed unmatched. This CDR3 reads CASSLYSGSSTDTQYF. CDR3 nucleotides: TGCGCCAGCAGCTTGTACAGCGGGAGTAGCACAGATACGCAGTATTTT. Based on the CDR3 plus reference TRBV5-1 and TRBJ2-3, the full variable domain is KAGVTQTPRYLIKTRGQQVTLSCSPISGHRSVSWYQQTPGQGLQFLFEYFSETQRNKGNFPGRFSGRQFSNSRSEMNVSTLELGDSALYLCASSLYSGSSTDTQYFGPGTRLTVL.

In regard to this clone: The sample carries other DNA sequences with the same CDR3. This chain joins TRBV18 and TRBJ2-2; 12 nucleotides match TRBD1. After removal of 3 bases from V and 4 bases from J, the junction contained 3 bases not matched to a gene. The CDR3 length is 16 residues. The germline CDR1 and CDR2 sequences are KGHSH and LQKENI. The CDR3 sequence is CASSPPGQGATGELFF. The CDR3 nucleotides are TGTGCCAGCTCACCTCCGGGACAGGGGGCCACCGGGGAGCTGTTTTTT.

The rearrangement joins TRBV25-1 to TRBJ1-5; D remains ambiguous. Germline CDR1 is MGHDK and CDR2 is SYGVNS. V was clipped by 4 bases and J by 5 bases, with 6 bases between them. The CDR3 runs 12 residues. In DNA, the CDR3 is TGTGCCAGCAGTGGGGTGGATCAGCCCCAGCATTTT. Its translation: CASSGVDQPQHF.

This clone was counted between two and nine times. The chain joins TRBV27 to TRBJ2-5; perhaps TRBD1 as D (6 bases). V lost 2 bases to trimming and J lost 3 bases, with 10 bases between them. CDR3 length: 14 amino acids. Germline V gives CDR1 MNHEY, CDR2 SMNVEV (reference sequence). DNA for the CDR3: TGTGCCAGCAGTTTAATTGGGACAAAAGAGACCCAGTACTTC. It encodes CASSLIGTKETQYF.

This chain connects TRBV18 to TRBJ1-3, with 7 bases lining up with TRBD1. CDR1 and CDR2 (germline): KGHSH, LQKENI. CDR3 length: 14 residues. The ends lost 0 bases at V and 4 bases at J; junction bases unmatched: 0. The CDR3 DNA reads TGTGCCAGCTCACCACCGGGACAGGGAAACACCATATATTTT. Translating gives CASSPPGQGNTIYF.

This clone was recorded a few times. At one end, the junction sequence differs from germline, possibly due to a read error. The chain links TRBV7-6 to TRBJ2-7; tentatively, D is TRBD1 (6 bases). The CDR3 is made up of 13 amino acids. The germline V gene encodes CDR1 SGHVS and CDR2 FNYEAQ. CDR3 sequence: CASSPAPGAILSF. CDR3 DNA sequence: TGTGCCAGCAGCCCAGCCCCAGGGGCCATCCTCTCTTTC.

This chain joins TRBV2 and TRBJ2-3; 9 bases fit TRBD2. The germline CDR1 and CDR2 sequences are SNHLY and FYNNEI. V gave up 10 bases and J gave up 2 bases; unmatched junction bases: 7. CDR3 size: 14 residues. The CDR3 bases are TGTGCCACCAACGGACTAGCGCACACAGATACGCAGTATTTT. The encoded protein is CATNGLAHTDTQYF.

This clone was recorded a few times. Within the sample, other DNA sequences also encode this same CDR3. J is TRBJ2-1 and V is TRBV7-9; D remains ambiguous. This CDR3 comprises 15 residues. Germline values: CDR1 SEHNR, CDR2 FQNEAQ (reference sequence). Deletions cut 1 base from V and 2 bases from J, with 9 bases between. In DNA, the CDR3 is TGTGCCAGCAGCTTAGATGGCGGTACCTACAATGAGCAGTTCTTC. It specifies CASSLDGGTYNEQFF.

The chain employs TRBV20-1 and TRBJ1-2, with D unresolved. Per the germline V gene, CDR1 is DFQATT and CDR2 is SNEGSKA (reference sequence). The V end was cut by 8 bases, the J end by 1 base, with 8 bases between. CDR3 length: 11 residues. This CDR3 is CSKGNNYGYTF. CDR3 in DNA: TGCAGTAAAGGGAATAACTATGGCTACACCTTC.

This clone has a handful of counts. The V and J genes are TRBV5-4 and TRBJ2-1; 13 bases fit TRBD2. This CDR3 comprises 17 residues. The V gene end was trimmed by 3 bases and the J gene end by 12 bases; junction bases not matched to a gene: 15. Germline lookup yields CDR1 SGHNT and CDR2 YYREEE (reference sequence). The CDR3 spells CASSSAGTSGDTMGQFF. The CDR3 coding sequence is TGTGCCAGCAGCTCCGCCGGGACTAGCGGGGATACAATGGGGCAGTTCTTC.

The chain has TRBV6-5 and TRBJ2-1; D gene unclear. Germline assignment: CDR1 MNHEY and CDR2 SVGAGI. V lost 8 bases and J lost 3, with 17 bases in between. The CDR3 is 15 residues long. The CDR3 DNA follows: TGTGCCAGCTTCCCCCTTTCCGGAGTCTACAATGAGCAGTTCTTC. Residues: CASFPLSGVYNEQFF.

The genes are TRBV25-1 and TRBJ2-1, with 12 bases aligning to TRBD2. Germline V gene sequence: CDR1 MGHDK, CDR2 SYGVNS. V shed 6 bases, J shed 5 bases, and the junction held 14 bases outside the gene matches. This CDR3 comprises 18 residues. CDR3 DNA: TGTGCCAGCAGCAGACTAGCGGGAGCCTACACACTCAACAATGAGCAGTTCTTC. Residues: CASSRLAGAYTLNNEQFF.

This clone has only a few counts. This CDR3 is CASSPRPSSGSSKNIQYF. The CDR3 coding sequence is TGTGCCAGCAGTCCCCGCCCTAGTAGCGGGAGTTCCAAAAACATTCAGTACTTC. V gene TRBV27 combines with J gene TRBJ2-4, with TRBD2 matching 9 bases. Germline CDR1 is MNHEY and CDR2 is SMNVEV (reference sequence). CDR3 size: 18 residues. V shed 5 bases and J 2 bases; nucleotides not matched to a gene: 13.

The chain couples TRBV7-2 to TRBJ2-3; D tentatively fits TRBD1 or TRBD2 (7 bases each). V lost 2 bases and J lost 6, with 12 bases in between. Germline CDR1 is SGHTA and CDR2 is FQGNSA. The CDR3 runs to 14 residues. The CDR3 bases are TGTGCCAGCAGCTTATCAGCGGGACAGGATACGCAGTATTTT. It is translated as CASSLSAGQDTQYF. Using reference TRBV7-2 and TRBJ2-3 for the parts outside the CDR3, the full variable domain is GAGVSQSPSNKVTEKGKDVELRCDPISGHTALYWYRQSLGQGLEFLIYFQGNSAPDKSGLPSDRFSAERTGGSVSTLTIQRTQQEDSAVYLCASSLSAGQDTQYFGPGTRLTVL.

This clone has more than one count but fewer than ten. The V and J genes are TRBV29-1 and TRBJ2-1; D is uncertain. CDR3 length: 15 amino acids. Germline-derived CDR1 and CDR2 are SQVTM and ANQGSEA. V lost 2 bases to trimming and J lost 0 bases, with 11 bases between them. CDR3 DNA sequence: TGCAGCGTTGAACTCAGGCAGAGCTCCTACAATGAGCAGTTCTTC. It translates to CSVELRQSSYNEQFF.

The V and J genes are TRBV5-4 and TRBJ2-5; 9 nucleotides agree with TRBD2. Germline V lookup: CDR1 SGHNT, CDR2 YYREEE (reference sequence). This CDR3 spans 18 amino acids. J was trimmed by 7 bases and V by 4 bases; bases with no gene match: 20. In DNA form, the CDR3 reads TGTGCCAGCAGCCCCGTGATGCCGGGACTAGCAACGAGGGGGACCCAGTACTTC. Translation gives CASSPVMPGLATRGTQYF. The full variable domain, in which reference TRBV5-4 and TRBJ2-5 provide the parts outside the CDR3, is ETGVTQSPTHLIKTRGQQVTLRCSSQSGHNTVSWYQQALGQGPQFIFQYYREEENGRGNFPPRFSGLQFPNYSSELNVNALELDDSALYLCASSPVMPGLATRGTQYFGPGTRLLVL.

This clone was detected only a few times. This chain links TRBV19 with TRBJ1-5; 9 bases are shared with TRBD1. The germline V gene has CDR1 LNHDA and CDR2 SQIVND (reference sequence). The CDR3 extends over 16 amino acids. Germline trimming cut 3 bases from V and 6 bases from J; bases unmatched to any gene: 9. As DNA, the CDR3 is TGTGCCAGTAGTATCTTACAGGGGGCGCCGGGTCAGCCCCAGCATTTT. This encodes CASSILQGAPGQPQHF.

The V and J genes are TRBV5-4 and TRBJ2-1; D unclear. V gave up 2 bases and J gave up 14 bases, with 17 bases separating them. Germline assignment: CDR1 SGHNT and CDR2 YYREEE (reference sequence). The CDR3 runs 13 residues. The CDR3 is CASSLGIRGVEFF. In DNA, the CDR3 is TGTGCCAGCAGCTTAGGAATTAGAGGCGTGGAGTTCTTC.

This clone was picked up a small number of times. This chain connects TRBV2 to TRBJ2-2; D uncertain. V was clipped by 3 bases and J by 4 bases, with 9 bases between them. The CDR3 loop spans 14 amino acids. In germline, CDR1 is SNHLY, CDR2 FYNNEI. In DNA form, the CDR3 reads TGTGCCAGCAGTGATTTAATAACCACCGGGGAGCTGTTTTTT. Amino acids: CASSDLITTGELFF.

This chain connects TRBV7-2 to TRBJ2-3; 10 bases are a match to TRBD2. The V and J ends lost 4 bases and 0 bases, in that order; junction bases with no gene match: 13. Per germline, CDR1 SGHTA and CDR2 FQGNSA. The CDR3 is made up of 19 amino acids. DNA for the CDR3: TGTGCCAGCAGCTCGACTACTTACCCGACTAGCGGGAGCACAGATACGCAGTATTTT. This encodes CASSSTTYPTSGSTDTQYF.

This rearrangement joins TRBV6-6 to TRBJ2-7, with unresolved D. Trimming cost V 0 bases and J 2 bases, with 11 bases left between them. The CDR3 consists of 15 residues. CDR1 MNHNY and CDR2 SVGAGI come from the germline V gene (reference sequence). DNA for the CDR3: TGTGCCAGCAGTTACTCGAACCCACCTACCTACGAGCAGTACTTC. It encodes CASSYSNPPTYEQYF.

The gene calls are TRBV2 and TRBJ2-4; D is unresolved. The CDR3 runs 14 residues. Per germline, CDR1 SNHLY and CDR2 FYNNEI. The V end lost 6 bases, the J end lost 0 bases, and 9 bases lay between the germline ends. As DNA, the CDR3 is TGTGCCAGCAGGGATCTGGGAGCCAAAAACATTCAGTACTTC. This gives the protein CASRDLGAKNIQYF.

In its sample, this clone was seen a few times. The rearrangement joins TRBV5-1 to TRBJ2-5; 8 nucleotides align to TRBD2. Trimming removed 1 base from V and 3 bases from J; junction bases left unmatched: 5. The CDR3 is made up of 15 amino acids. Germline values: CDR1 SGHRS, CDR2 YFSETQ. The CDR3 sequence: CASSLLSGGEETQYF. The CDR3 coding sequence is TGCGCCAGCAGCTTGCTATCGGGAGGGGAAGAGACCCAGTACTTC.

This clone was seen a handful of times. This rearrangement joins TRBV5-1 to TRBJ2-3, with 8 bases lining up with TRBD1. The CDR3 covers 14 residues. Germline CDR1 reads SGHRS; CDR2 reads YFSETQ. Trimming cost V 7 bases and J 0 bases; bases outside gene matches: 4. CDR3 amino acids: CASSGGTSTDTQYF. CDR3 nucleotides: TGCGCCAGCTCAGGGGGCACTAGCACAGATACGCAGTATTTT.

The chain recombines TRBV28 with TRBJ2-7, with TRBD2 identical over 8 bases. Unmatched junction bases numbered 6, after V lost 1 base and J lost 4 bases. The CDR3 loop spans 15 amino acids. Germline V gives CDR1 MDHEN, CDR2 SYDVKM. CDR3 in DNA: TGTGCCAGCAGTTTATCGGGGGGGAATATTTACGAGCAGTACTTC. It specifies CASSLSGGNIYEQYF.